These T cell receptor beta chains were read from a single sample in a study of monozygotic twins with inflammatory bowel disease. TCRdb reworked the 5' RACE reads into one entry per CDR3 protein, no DNA. The sample table includes some 200,000 distinct CDR3 sequences. Sequenced input: blood. The receptors originated from a human donor with ulcerative colitis or Crohn's disease, or a healthy co-twin of an affected twin (not recorded which). Each CDR3 is given with its conserved first and last residue.

v_gene	j_gene	len	CDR3aa
TRBV7-9	TRBJ2-1	15	CASSRPSGGLNEQFF
TRBV7-7	TRBJ2-5	12	CASSSKWGTQYF
TRBV12-3/TRBV12-4	TRBJ1-5	14	CASGLAVGNQPQHF
TRBV7-2	TRBJ2-5	16	CASSLGAGGWQETQYF
TRBV6-2/TRBV6-3	TRBJ2-7	16	CASSYSWAGSPYEQYF
TRBV20-1	TRBJ2-3	13	CSARGWQADTQYF
TRBV5-1	TRBJ2-7	14	CASRPVMGGYEQYF
TRBV12-3/TRBV12-4	TRBJ2-5	14	CASSKRQPEETQYF
TRBV6-5	TRBJ2-1	12	CASSYNGDEQFF
TRBV11-2	TRBJ1-2	14	CASSSPAGWYGYTF
TRBV5-1	TRBJ2-7	13	CASSYDTYYEQYF
TRBV6-1	TRBJ1-2	17	CASSELGGDISNYGYTF
TRBV12-3/TRBV12-4	TRBJ1-1	13	CASSFYGNTEAFF
TRBV5-1	TRBJ2-7	13	CASSLGQGPEQYF
TRBV14	TRBJ2-3	14	CASSQVHRGDTQYF
TRBV5-1	TRBJ2-1	16	CASSLAGGSSYNEQFF
TRBV7-9	TRBJ2-7	12	CASSRETHEQYF
TRBV20-1	TRBJ1-4	13	CSAEKGEGEKLFF
TRBV2	TRBJ2-1	14	CASSDQGQGEEQFF
TRBV7-3	TRBJ1-2	14	CASSSTGTGGGYTF
TRBV7-9	TRBJ2-4	14	CASSSRELLNIQYF
TRBV14	TRBJ2-1	14	CASSTYNSYNEQFF
TRBV5-1	TRBJ1-1	16	CASSQLPQGRNTEAFF
TRBV20-1	TRBJ2-7	14	CSARDTQGLYEQYF